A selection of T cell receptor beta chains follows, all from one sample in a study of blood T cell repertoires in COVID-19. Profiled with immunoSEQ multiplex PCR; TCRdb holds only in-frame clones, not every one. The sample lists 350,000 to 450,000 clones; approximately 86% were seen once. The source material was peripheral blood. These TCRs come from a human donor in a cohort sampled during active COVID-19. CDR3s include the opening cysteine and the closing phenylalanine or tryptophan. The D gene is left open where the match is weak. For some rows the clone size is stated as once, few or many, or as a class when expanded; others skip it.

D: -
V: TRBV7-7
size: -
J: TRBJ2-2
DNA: TGTGCTAGCAGCTTGAGACCAGGGGGGGAGCTGTTTTTT
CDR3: CASSLRPGGELFF

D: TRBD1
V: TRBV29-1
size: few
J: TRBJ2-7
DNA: TGCAGCGTGGAGTTCACGGACAGGGTAAAATACGAGCAGTACTTC
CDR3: CSVEFTDRVKYEQYF

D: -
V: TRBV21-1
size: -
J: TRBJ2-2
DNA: TGTGCCAGCAGCAAAGTAGGTCTGTCTAGCGGGGAACACCCCTTTATTAACACCGGGGAGCTGTTTTTT
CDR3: CASSKVGLSSGEHPFINTGELFF

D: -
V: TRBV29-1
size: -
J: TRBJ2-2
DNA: TGCAGCGTGGGGGGGCCCTCCGGGGAGCTGTTTTTT
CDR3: CSVGGPSGELFF

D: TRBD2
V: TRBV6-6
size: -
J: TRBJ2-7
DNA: TGTGCCAGCAGGACCGGGACTAGCGTCCTCTACGAGCAGTACTTC
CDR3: CASRTGTSVLYEQYF

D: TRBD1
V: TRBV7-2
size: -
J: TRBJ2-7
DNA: TGTGCCAGCAGCTTAGTGGGACAGGCTCTACTACTAGGGCAGTACTTC
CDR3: CASSLVGQALLLGQYF

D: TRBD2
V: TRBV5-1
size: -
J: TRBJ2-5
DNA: TGCGCCAGCACCCGGACTAGCGGGAGCCAAGAGACCCAGTACTTC
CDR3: CASTRTSGSQETQYF

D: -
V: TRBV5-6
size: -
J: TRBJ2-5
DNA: TGTGCCAGCAGCTTATGGGCGGGGGCTCAGGGGGAGACCCAGTACTTC
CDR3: CASSLWAGAQGETQYF

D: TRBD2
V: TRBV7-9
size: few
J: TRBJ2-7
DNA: TGTGCCAGCACCACTGGCGGGAGGGCCGGCGAGCAGTACTTC
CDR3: CASTTGGRAGEQYF

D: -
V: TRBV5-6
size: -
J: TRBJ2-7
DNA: TGTGCCAGCAGCATGGTCCAGGGCTACGAGCAGTACTTC
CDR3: CASSMVQGYEQYF

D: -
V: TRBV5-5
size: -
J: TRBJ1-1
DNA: TGTGCCAGCAGCTTTTTCAGGGAGAACACTGAAGCTTTCTTT
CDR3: CASSFFRENTEAFF

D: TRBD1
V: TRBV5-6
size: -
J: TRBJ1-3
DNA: TGTGCCAGCAGCCTCAGGGACAGGGCCCTCTCTGGAAACACCATATATTTT
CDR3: CASSLRDRALSGNTIYF

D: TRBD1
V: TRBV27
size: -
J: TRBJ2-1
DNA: TGTGCCAGCAGATGGGGACAGGGGACGAATGAGCAGTTCTTC
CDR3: CASRWGQGTNEQFF

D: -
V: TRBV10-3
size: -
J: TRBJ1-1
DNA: TGTGCCATCACCGGAGACAGGATGTCTGACACTGAAGCTTTCTTT
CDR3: CAITGDRMSDTEAFF

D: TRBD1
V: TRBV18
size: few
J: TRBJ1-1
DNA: TGTGCCAGCTCACCACCGACAGGGGAGGGGACTGAAGCTTTCTTT
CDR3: CASSPPTGEGTEAFF

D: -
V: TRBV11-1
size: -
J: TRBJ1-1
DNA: TGTGCCAGCAGCTTACAGGCCTTGAACACTGAAGCTTTCTTT
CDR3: CASSLQALNTEAFF

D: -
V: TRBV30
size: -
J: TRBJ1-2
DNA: TGTGCCTACGCCCGCAGTAAGAATGGCTACACCTTC
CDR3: CAYARSKNGYTF

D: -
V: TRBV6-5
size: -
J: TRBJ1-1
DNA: TGTGCCAGCAGTTATTCCCCGTCGACAAGGACTGCTTTCTTT
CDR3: CASSYSPSTRTAFF

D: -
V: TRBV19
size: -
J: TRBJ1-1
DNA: TGTGCCAGTAGTCCCCCCCCAGGGGAGGGTGAAGCTTTCTTT
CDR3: CASSPPPGEGEAFF

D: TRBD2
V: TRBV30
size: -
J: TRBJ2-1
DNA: TGTGCCTGGAGTGTACTAGCGGTATACAATGAGCAGTTCTTC
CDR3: CAWSVLAVYNEQFF

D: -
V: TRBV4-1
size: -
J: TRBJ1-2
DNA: TGCGCCAGCAGCCAAACCGGGACTGATTACTATGGCTACACCTTC
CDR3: CASSQTGTDYYGYTF

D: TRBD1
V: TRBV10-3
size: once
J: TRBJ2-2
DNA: TGTGCCATCAGTGAACCGGGACAGGGAGCCACCGGGGAGCTGTTTTTT
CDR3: CAISEPGQGATGELFF

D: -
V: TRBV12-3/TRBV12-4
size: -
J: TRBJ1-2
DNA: TGTGCCAGCAGTTCCGGGTGGTCCGGCTACACCTTC
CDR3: CASSSGWSGYTF

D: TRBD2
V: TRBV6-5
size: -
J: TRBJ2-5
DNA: TGTGCCAGCAGTAATCTAGCGGGGAGCGGGGAGACCCAGTACTTC
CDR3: CASSNLAGSGETQYF

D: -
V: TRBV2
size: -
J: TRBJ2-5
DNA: TGTGCCAGCAGTGTAGAAGGCGGGGTTGGGGAGACCCAGTACTTC
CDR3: CASSVEGGVGETQYF

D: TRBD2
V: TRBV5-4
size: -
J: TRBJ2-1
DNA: TGTGCCAGCAGCTTTTCTAGCGGGAGTAGCAATGAGCAGTTCTTC
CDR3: CASSFSSGSSNEQFF

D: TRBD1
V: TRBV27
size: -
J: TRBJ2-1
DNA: TGTGCCAGCAGTGATCCCGGGACAGGGACCCCCAATGAGCAGTTCTTC
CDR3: CASSDPGTGTPNEQFF

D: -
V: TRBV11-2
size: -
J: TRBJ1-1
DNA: TGTGCCAGCAGCTTGGGACATCTGAACACTGAAGCTTTCTTT
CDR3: CASSLGHLNTEAFF

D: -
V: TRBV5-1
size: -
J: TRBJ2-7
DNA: TGCGCCAGCAGCTTGGAGGGAGGAGTAGGGCAGTACTTC
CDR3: CASSLEGGVGQYF

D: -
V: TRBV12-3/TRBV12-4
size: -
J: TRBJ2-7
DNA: TGTGCCAGCAGAGGGAGCGCGCAGTACTTC
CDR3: CASRGSAQYF

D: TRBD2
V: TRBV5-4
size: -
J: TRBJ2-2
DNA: TGTGCCAGCAGCGCCGGGACTAGCAGCGGGGAGCTGTTTTTT
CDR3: CASSAGTSSGELFF

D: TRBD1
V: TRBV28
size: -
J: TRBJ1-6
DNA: TGTGCCACTTCCTGGGACAGGATGGTTTCACCCCTCCACTTT
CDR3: CATSWDRMVSPLHF

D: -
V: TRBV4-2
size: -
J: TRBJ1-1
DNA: TGTGCCAGCAGCCAAGCTTTCAGAGACAATATTGAAGCTTTCTTT
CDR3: CASSQAFRDNIEAFF

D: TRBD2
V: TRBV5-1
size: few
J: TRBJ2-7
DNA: TGCGCCAGCAGCTCCAACCTAGCGGGAGGGGGGCAGTACTTC
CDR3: CASSSNLAGGGQYF

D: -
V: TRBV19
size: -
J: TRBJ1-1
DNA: TGTGCCAGTACACAATGGAACACTGAAGCTTTCTTT
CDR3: CASTQWNTEAFF

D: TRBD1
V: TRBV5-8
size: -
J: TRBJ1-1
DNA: TGTGCCAGCGGACCCAGGGGGCGAACGACTGAAGCTTTCTTT
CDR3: CASGPRGRTTEAFF

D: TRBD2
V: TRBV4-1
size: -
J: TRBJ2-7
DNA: TGCGCCAGCAGCCAGGGGAGTCTAGCGGGAGGGCCCGGGGAGCAGTACTTC
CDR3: CASSQGSLAGGPGEQYF